A selection of T cell receptor beta chains follows, all from one sample in a study of cytomegalovirus exposure and HLA in healthy donors. Generated by immunoSEQ multiplex PCR, the TCRdb table keeps only in-frame clones and is missing some. The repertoire holds about 82,000 clones, with about 77% as singletons. Sequencing was done on a sample of PBMCs. The receptors derive from a man aged 45 to 65 in good health and CMV-seronegative. The CDR3 runs from the conserved cysteine through the conserved F or W. The D gene is left open where the match is weak. A clone size is listed for some rows: how often the clone was seen (once, few, many), or a class if it is expanded.

TRBV5-4	-	TRBJ1-1	-	TGTGCCAGCAGCTTGGCGACAGCCCTCAACACTGAAGCTTTCTTT	CASSLATALNTEAFF
TRBV7-9	-	TRBJ2-5	-	TGTGCCAGCAGCCCACCGGGGGAAGAGACCCAGTACTTC	CASSPPGEETQYF
TRBV6-5	-	TRBJ2-3	-	TGTGCCACTCAGGCGTCGCAGGTCCGCGATACGCAGTATTTT	CATQASQVRDTQYF
TRBV7-9	-	TRBJ1-1	-	TGTTCCAGCAGCTTAGGGTCGGGATGGAACACTGAAGCTTTCTTT	CSSSLGSGWNTEAFF
TRBV7-9	-	TRBJ2-2	once	TGTGCCAGCAGCTCCGCGGCGGCCACGAACACCGGGGAGCTGTTTTTT	CASSSAAATNTGELFF
TRBV9	TRBD1	TRBJ2-3	-	TGTGCCAGCAGCTCGGGACAGGCTAGCACAGATACGCAGTATTTT	CASSSGQASTDTQYF
TRBV6-5	TRBD1	TRBJ1-2	-	TGTGCCAGCAGTCGGACAGGGGGCGATGGCTACACCTTC	CASSRTGGDGYTF
TRBV11-1	-	TRBJ2-7	-	TGTGCCAGCAGCCGCACAGGTCGGGGGGCGGGAGAGCAGTACTTC	CASSRTGRGAGEQYF
TRBV10-2	-	TRBJ2-3	few	TGCGCCAGCAGTGAGGGGGCTCCAGATACGCAGTATTTT	CASSEGAPDTQYF
TRBV6-1	TRBD2	TRBJ2-2	-	TGTGCCAGCAGCTATCGGACTAGCGGCACCGGGGAGCTGTTTTTT	CASSYRTSGTGELFF
TRBV7-9	-	TRBJ1-3	-	TGTGCCAGCAGCCCAAGACAGGAACTGACTGGAAACACCATATATTTT	CASSPRQELTGNTIYF
TRBV5-1	TRBD1	TRBJ2-5	-	TGCGCCAGCAGACGACAGGGGTGGTCCCAAGAGACCCAGTACTTC	CASRRQGWSQETQYF
TRBV28	TRBD1	TRBJ2-2	-	TGTGCCAGCAGTTCATCCGGGACAGGGTTACCCGGGGAGCTGTTTTTT	CASSSSGTGLPGELFF
TRBV30	TRBD1	TRBJ1-5	few	TGTGCCTGGAGTGGAGGGGGCCTTAGAAGTCAGCCCCAGCATTTT	CAWSGGGLRSQPQHF
TRBV25-1	-	TRBJ1-4	few	TGTGCCAGCAGTGATCTGCGGGCAACTAATGAAAAACTGTTTTTT	CASSDLRATNEKLFF
TRBV11-3	TRBD2	TRBJ2-5	few	TGTGCCAGCAGCTTAGATTGGGCAGCGGGGGGACAAGAGACCCAGTACTTC	CASSLDWAAGGQETQYF
TRBV6-1	-	TRBJ1-2	-	TGTGCCAGCAGTGGGGGTCCGGGACTGGACACCTTC	CASSGGPGLDTF
TRBV6-5	-	TRBJ2-1	-	TGTGCCAGCAGTCCCCGGGATAATGAGCAGTTCTTC	CASSPRDNEQFF
TRBV7-6	TRBD2	TRBJ2-1	-	TGTGCCAGCAGCTTAGGACTACTAGCGGGGGCTTCCTACAATGAGCAGTTCTTC	CASSLGLLAGASYNEQFF
TRBV7-9	-	TRBJ2-2	-	TGTGCCAGCAGCTTAAGACAGGCCTCGAACACCGGGGAGCTGTTTTTT	CASSLRQASNTGELFF
TRBV5-6	TRBD1	TRBJ2-3	-	TGTGCCAGCAGCTTGGCTGGGGACAGAGTCACAGATACGCAGTATTTT	CASSLAGDRVTDTQYF
TRBV6-5	-	TRBJ1-3	-	TGTGCCAGCAGTTACACCGGGGGGCGTTTAGGAAACACCATATATTTT	CASSYTGGRLGNTIYF
TRBV28	-	TRBJ2-3	-	TGTGCCAGCAGTTTAGGCGGCCGGAACACAGATACGCAGTATTTT	CASSLGGRNTDTQYF
TRBV19	TRBD1	TRBJ2-5	once	TGTGCCAGTAGTGAGGGGGCGGCTAAGCAAGAGACCCAGTACTTC	CASSEGAAKQETQYF
TRBV5-1	TRBD1	TRBJ1-4	-	TGCGCCAGCAGCTCGACAGGGGGGACGGAAAAACTGTTTTTT	CASSSTGGTEKLFF
TRBV9	-	TRBJ2-1	-	TGTGCCAGCAGCGTAGCTCCTAGCAACTACAATGAGCAGTTCTTC	CASSVAPSNYNEQFF
TRBV11-2	TRBD1	TRBJ2-1	-	TGTGCCAGCAGCTTAGCTTTTGGACAGGTTAACAATGAGCAGTTCTTC	CASSLAFGQVNNEQFF
TRBV19	TRBD1	TRBJ1-5	once	TGTGCCAGTAGTATTGGACAGGAGAATCAGCCCCAGCATTTT	CASSIGQENQPQHF
TRBV4-1	TRBD1	TRBJ2-5	-	TGCGCCAGCAGCTTACCCCCCCCGACAGGGCGGATCGAAGAGACCCAGTACTTC	CASSLPPPTGRIEETQYF
TRBV7-8	TRBD1	TRBJ1-1	-	TGTGCCAGCAGCTGGGGACAGGGCGTTAGCACTGAAGCTTTCTTT	CASSWGQGVSTEAFF
TRBV7-3	-	TRBJ2-1	-	TGTGCCAGCAGGTTCCCGGGGAGTGAGCAGTTCTTC	CASRFPGSEQFF
TRBV5-6	TRBD2	TRBJ2-1	-	TGTGCCAGCAGCTTTGGGGGGGTTGAGCAGTTCTTC	CASSFGGVEQFF
TRBV29-1	TRBD1	TRBJ2-2	-	TGCAGCGTCGCATCGACAGGGACCGGGGAGCTGTTTTTT	CSVASTGTGELFF
TRBV5-4	-	TRBJ2-7	-	TGTGCCAGCAGCCCGTCAGGGCTTCCCTACGAGCAGTACTTC	CASSPSGLPYEQYF
TRBV18	-	TRBJ1-4	few	TGTGCCAGCTCACCACCGCGGGGGAGCGGTGAAAAACTGTTTTTT	CASSPPRGSGEKLFF
TRBV13	TRBD1	TRBJ1-3	-	TGTGCCAGCAGCCCAGTCCCGGGACAGGGAAGGGGAAACACCATATATTTT	CASSPVPGQGRGNTIYF
TRBV10-3	-	TRBJ1-1	-	TGTGCCATCAGTGAGTCGGAGGGCGAAGCTTTCTTT	CAISESEGEAFF
TRBV2	TRBD2	TRBJ2-5	-	TGTGCCAGGGCCCGGGGGAGGGGAGAGACCCAGTACTTC	CARARGRGETQYF
TRBV7-2	TRBD2	TRBJ2-1	few	TGTGCCAGCAGCTTAGCGGGAGGGTGGACCTACAATGAGCAGTTCTTC	CASSLAGGWTYNEQFF
TRBV18	-	TRBJ1-1	-	TGTGCCAGCTTCCCGGTGGAGGTGGGTGAAGCTTTCTTT	CASFPVEVGEAFF
TRBV11-2	TRBD2	TRBJ2-3	-	TGTGCCAGCAGCTTAGAGGCGACTAGCGAGTATTTT	CASSLEATSEYF
TRBV19	TRBD1	TRBJ2-2	-	TGTGCCAGCTACTACGCGGGACAGGGGTTCACCGGGGAGCTGTTTTTT	CASYYAGQGFTGELFF
TRBV28	TRBD1	TRBJ1-5	-	TGTGCCAGCCTACAGGGGGCCTTCTCCAATCAGCCCCAGCATTTT	CASLQGAFSNQPQHF
TRBV5-1	TRBD2	TRBJ2-1	-	TGCGCCAGCAGCTCGGGGACTAGCGGGCGAAAATACAATGAGCAGTTCTTC	CASSSGTSGRKYNEQFF
TRBV9	TRBD1	TRBJ2-7	-	TGTGCCAGCAGCGTAGGGGGGACAGGGTCCTACGAGCAGTACTTC	CASSVGGTGSYEQYF
TRBV4-1	TRBD2	TRBJ2-3	-	TGCGCCAGCAGCCAAGAAAGACTAGCGGGCGGGACGGAGCATTTT	CASSQERLAGGTEHF
TRBV7-9	TRBD1	TRBJ1-3	-	TGTGCCAGCAGCTTATACGAAACGGGACAGCGAAACACCATATATTTT	CASSLYETGQRNTIYF
TRBV2	-	TRBJ2-2	-	TGTGCCAGCAGAACGGACAGCAGTCCCGGGGAGCTGTTTTTT	CASRTDSSPGELFF
TRBV6-5	-	TRBJ1-6	once	TGTGCCAGCAGACGACAGGCCCAGAATTCACCCCTCCACTTT	CASRRQAQNSPLHF
TRBV28	TRBD1	TRBJ1-3	-	TGTGCCAGCAGTCTCCCCGCGGTAGGACAGGCTGGAAACACCATATATTTT	CASSLPAVGQAGNTIYF
TRBV19	-	TRBJ2-6	-	TGTGCCAGTAGTATCGGGAGTTCTGGGGCCAACGTCCTGACTTTC	CASSIGSSGANVLTF
TRBV11-2	TRBD1	TRBJ1-6	once	TGTGCCAGCAGCTTAGACCCCCGGGACAGGGGTGGGAATTCACCCCTCCACTTT	CASSLDPRDRGGNSPLHF